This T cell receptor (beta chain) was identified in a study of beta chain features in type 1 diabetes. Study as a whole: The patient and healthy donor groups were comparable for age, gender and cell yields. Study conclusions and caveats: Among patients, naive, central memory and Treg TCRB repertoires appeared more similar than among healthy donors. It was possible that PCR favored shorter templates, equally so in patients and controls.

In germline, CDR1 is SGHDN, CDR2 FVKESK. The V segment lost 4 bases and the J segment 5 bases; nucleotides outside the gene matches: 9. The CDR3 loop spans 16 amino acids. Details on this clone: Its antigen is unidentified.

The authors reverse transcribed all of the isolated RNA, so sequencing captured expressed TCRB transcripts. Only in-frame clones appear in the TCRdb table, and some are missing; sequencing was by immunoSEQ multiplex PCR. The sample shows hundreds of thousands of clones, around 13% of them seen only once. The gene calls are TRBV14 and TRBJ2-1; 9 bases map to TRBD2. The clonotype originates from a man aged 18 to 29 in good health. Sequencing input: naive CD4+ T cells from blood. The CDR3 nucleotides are TGTGCCAGCAGCCCCGGGGCGGGGGGGACGGACAATGAGCAGTTCTTC. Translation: CASSPGAGGTDNEQFF. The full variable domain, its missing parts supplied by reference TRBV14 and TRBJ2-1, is EAGVTQFPSHSVIEKGQTVTLRCDPISGHDNLYWYRRVMGKEIKFLLHFVKESKQDESGMPNNRFLAERTGGTYSTLKVQPAELEDSGVYFCASSPGAGGTDNEQFFGPGTRLTVL.